What follows are 20 T cell receptor beta chains derived from one specimen sequenced in a study of T cell changes during pregnancy in multiple sclerosis. Clones were sequenced by immunoSEQ multiplex PCR, and TCRdb holds only the in-frame ones, with some missing. The repertoire consists of about 39,000 clones, with over 75% occurring once and the leading ten covering around 4.1%. Specimen: CD8+ T cells from peripheral blood mononuclear cells, collected in the first trimester of pregnancy. These receptors originate from a female donor with multiple sclerosis, enrolled in a pregnancy study.

The chain carries TRBV2 and TRBJ1-1; 8 bases line up with TRBD1. The CDR3 has 17 residues. V lost 6 bases, J lost 0 bases, and 12 bases stayed unmatched. Germline V lookup: CDR1 SNHLY, CDR2 FYNNEI. The CDR3 DNA follows: TGTGCCAGCAGGACTATCGGACAGGGCAAAATGAACACTGAAGCTTTCTTT. Encoded protein: CASRTIGQGKMNTEAFF.

The rearrangement joins TRBV5-6 to TRBJ2-1; a weak D match, TRBD1 (7 bases). The CDR3 loop spans 13 amino acids. The V end was cut by 6 bases, the J end by 4 bases, with 11 bases between. CDR1 is SGHDT and CDR2 is YYEEEE in the germline V gene. CDR3 nucleotides: TGTGCCAGCAAGGAGGGGGCTTACAATGAGCAGTTCTTC. This sequence encodes CASKEGAYNEQFF.

This chain uses TRBV11-2 with TRBJ2-6; 7 nucleotides agree with TRBD1. The V segment lost 5 bases and the J segment 1 base; nucleotides outside the gene matches: 2. This CDR3 is built from 15 residues. Germline V gives CDR1 SGHAT, CDR2 FQNNGV. Here the CDR3 DNA reads TGTGCCAGCAGCACGACAGGGTCTGGGGCCAACGTCCTGACTTTC. It encodes CASSTTGSGANVLTF.

This clone showed up many times. This chain uses TRBV6-4 with TRBJ2-6; D gene unclear. CDR1 and CDR2 (germline): MRHNA, SNTAGT. V dropped 2 bases and J dropped 0 bases, with 8 bases sitting between them. This CDR3 has 16 residues. For the CDR3, the DNA is TGTGCCAGCAGTGACGATGGCGGCTCTGGGGCCAACGTCCTGACTTTC. Translated, it gives CASSDDGGSGANVLTF.

This chain links TRBV29-1 with TRBJ2-2; 7 bases are shared with TRBD1. The CDR3 totals 15 residues. The junction had 9 bases not matched to a gene; V was cut back by 4 bases and J by 4 bases. CDR1 and CDR2 (germline): SQVTM, ANQGSEA. The CDR3 here is CSVVYWTGITGELFF. The CDR3 nucleotides read TGCAGCGTTGTTTATTGGACAGGAATCACCGGGGAGCTGTTTTTT.

This chain joins TRBV5-8 and TRBJ2-2; 9 bases match TRBD1. From germline, CDR1 is SGHTS and CDR2 YDEGEE. With V trimmed by 4 bases and J by 9 bases, 4 bases remained unmatched. This CDR3 has 13 residues. The CDR3 loop reads CASSRQGGRELFF. CDR3 bases: TGTGCCAGCAGCCGACAGGGGGGCCGGGAGCTGTTTTTT.

For the CDR3, the DNA is TGTGCCAGCAGCGTAGAGGGGGAGCAGTTCTTC. The encoded protein is CASSVEGEQFF. V usage is TRBV9 and J usage is TRBJ2-1, with D maybe TRBD1 (5 bases). The CDR3 is 11 residues long. Germline loops: CDR1 SGDLS, CDR2 YYNGEE. Trimming cost V 0 bases and J 10 bases, with 5 bases left between them.

This chain joins TRBV7-9 and TRBJ2-5, with D perhaps TRBD1 (6 bases). V shed 3 bases and J shed 3 bases, with 14 bases lying between them. The CDR3 runs to 15 residues. From germline, CDR1 is SEHNR and CDR2 FQNEAQ (reference sequence). Here the CDR3 DNA reads TGTGCCAGCAGCTTTCTCGGACAGTTCGAAGAGACCCAGTACTTC. It translates to CASSFLGQFEETQYF.

DNA of the CDR3: TGTGCCATCAGTGAGGCGCAGGGTATTCGGTCCTACGAGCAGTACTTC. It yields the protein CAISEAQGIRSYEQYF. The chain recombines TRBV10-3 with TRBJ2-7, with D maybe TRBD1 (5 bases). CDR3 length: 16 amino acids. Trimming removed 2 bases from V and 1 base from J, with 15 bases in between. Germline values: CDR1 ENHRY, CDR2 SYGVKD.

The genes are TRBV25-1 and TRBJ1-5, with TRBD1 matching over 9 bases. In germline, CDR1 is MGHDK, CDR2 SYGVNS. The CDR3 extends over 13 amino acids. V was pared by 8 bases and J by 4 bases, with 3 bases of the junction left unmatched. The CDR3 here is CASATGGNQPQHF. CDR3 in DNA: TGTGCCAGCGCGACAGGGGGGAATCAGCCCCAGCATTTT.

The V call is TRBV7-2, the J call TRBJ1-1; 7 nucleotides align to TRBD1. This CDR3 is 14 amino acids long. The germline gives CDR1 SGHTA, CDR2 FQGNSA. V gave up 3 bases and J gave up 6 bases; unmatched junction bases: 7. CDR3 protein: CASSLTGMGAEAFF. In DNA, the CDR3 is TGTGCCAGCAGCTTGACAGGGATGGGGGCTGAAGCTTTCTTT.

CDR3 amino acids: CASSQDGGNYGYTF. The CDR3 DNA follows: TGTGCCAGCAGCCAAGATGGCGGAAACTATGGCTACACCTTC. The chain uses TRBV14 and TRBJ1-2; D gene uncertain. The CDR3 length is 14 residues. V dropped 0 bases and J dropped 2 bases, with 7 bases sitting between them. Germline V gene lookup returns CDR1 SGHDN and CDR2 FVKESK.

This chain joins TRBV29-1 and TRBJ1-2; D might be TRBD1 (5 bases). Germline-derived CDR1 and CDR2 are SQVTM and ANQGSEA. The CDR3 has 12 amino acids. The V end was cut by 2 bases, the J end by 5 bases, with 9 bases between. Here the CDR3 DNA reads TGCAGCGTTGAACGCGCAGGGTATGGCTACACCTTC. Residues: CSVERAGYGYTF.

This chain links TRBV11-2 with TRBJ2-7; D not certain. This CDR3 has 13 amino acids. Trimming shortened V by 6 bases and J by 2 bases, and 11 bases separated the two germline ends. Germline loops: CDR1 SGHAT, CDR2 FQNNGV. The CDR3, as DNA: TGTGCCAGCAGTACGGGTTATCCCTACGAGCAGTACTTC. Its protein product is CASSTGYPYEQYF.

This sequence joins TRBV14 and TRBJ2-3, with D tentatively TRBD2 (6 bases). Germline-derived CDR1 and CDR2 are SGHDN and FVKESK. V lost 1 base and J lost 8, with 10 bases in between. This CDR3 is 13 amino acids long. CDR3 sequence reads: CASSQVGGVTQYF. CDR3 in DNA: TGTGCCAGCAGCCAAGTCGGAGGGGTTACGCAGTATTTT. The full variable domain, completed using reference TRBV14 and TRBJ2-3, is EAGVTQFPSHSVIEKGQTVTLRCDPISGHDNLYWYRRVMGKEIKFLLHFVKESKQDESGMPNNRFLAERTGGTYSTLKVQPAELEDSGVYFCASSQVGGVTQYFGPGTRLTVL.

The V gene is TRBV6-5, the J gene TRBJ1-4; 7 bases match TRBD1. Germline V CDR1 and CDR2: MNHEY, SVGAGI. CDR3 length: 14 amino acids. Trimming took 4 bases from V and 6 from J; bases not matched to a gene: 5. Written as DNA, the CDR3 is TGTGCCAGCAGTTCTGACAGGGTTTATGAAAAACTGTTTTTT. Protein: CASSSDRVYEKLFF.

V and J are TRBV29-1 and TRBJ2-4, with 7 positions matching TRBD2. V was pared by 5 bases and J by 6 bases, with 1 base of the junction left unmatched. Per germline, CDR1 SQVTM and CDR2 ANQGSEA. The CDR3 is 11 amino acids. The CDR3 reads CSVPGGNIQYF. CDR3 DNA: TGCAGCGTTCCGGGGGGAAACATTCAGTACTTC.

The chain couples TRBV29-1 to TRBJ2-3, with unresolved D. Germline lookup yields CDR1 SQVTM and CDR2 ANQGSEA. The CDR3 loop spans 13 amino acids. V gave up 4 bases and J gave up 5 bases, with 13 bases separating them. The CDR3 loop is CSVVAELGDTQYF. CDR3 nucleotides: TGCAGCGTTGTGGCAGAGCTAGGAGATACGCAGTATTTT.

This clone was counted a few times. The V call is TRBV18, the J call TRBJ1-4; D gene unclear. This CDR3 contains 12 residues. Germline V CDR1 and CDR2: KGHSH, LQKENI. V lost 7 bases to trimming and J lost 11 bases, with 14 bases between them. CDR3 residues: CASFSAGYKLFF. The CDR3 DNA is TGTGCCAGCTTCTCCGCGGGGTATAAACTGTTTTTT.

The chain recombines TRBV7-9 with TRBJ1-2; D is uncertain. V was trimmed by 2 bases and J by 7 bases, leaving 14 bases between them. CDR1 is SEHNR, CDR2 FQNEAQ, per germline (reference sequence). The CDR3 length is 14 residues. CDR3 loop: CASSLSDVSGGYTF. The DNA for the CDR3 is TGTGCCAGCAGCTTAAGTGATGTCTCGGGTGGCTACACCTTC.